The 15 T cell receptor beta chains presented below share a single source sample, sequenced in a study of T cells after yellow fever vaccination. MiXCR, run by TCRdb on the 5' RACE reads, gives a single entry per CDR3 protein. The repertoire holds 85,000 to 100,000 distinct CDR3 sequences, with 5.8% as singletons. The specimen comprised CD8+ T cells sorted from PBMCs, sampled 10 days after the yellow fever booster vaccination. All receptors derive from a man aged 18 to 35 who received the YFV17D yellow fever vaccine.

The sample holds a few counts of this clonotype. The J gene is TRBJ1-5, the V gene TRBV27; D is ambiguous. The germline V gene encodes CDR1 MNHEY and CDR2 SMNVEV (reference sequence). The CDR3 is 15 amino acids. Trimming took off 5 bases at V and 3 bases at J, with 14 bases between the two ends. This CDR3 reads CASSPIDGFNQPQHF. CDR3 coding DNA: TGTGCCAGCAGTCCGATCGACGGTTTCAATCAGCCCCAGCATTTT.

This clonotype was seen at least ten times. The rearrangement uses TRBV7-9 and TRBJ1-2, with D uncertain. The CDR3 spans 14 residues. CDR1 and CDR2 (germline): SEHNR, FQNEAQ (reference sequence). The V end was cut by 1 base, the J end by 2 bases, with 8 bases between. The CDR3 region has the DNA TGTGCCAGCAGCTTAGGTACAGAGAACTATGGCTACACCTTC. Protein product: CASSLGTENYGYTF.

This clonotype came up a few times. The CDR3 here is CASSNKPRSQNGYTF. In DNA form, the CDR3 reads TGTGCCAGCAGCAACAAACCCCGGAGTCAGAATGGCTACACCTTC. The V and J genes are TRBV7-9 and TRBJ1-2, with D unclear. The germline gives CDR1 SEHNR, CDR2 FQNEAQ (reference sequence). CDR3 length equals 15 residues. With 5 bases removed from V and 6 bases from J, the gap between germline ends came to 19 bases.

The chain combines TRBV7-3 with TRBJ1-1; 12 nucleotides align to TRBD1. V shed 4 bases and J 4 bases; nucleotides not matched to a gene: 1. The CDR3 runs to 14 residues. CDR1 and CDR2 from the germline V gene are SGHTA and FQGTGA. As DNA, the CDR3 is TGTGCCAGCAGCTCGGGACAGGGGGCCACTGAAGCTTTCTTT. This gives the protein CASSSGQGATEAFF.

This clonotype was recorded many times. The rearrangement uses TRBV6-2 or TRBV6-3 and TRBJ2-2; D is uncertain. The CDR3 contains 11 residues. V lost 8 bases to trimming and J lost 6 bases, with 7 bases between them. Germline lookup yields CDR1 MNHEY and CDR2 SVGEGT. In DNA form, the CDR3 reads TGTGCCAGCGACGCCTCCGGGGAGCTGTTTTTT. This encodes CASDASGELFF.

The table lists this clonotype with a few counts. The chain recombines TRBV6-5 with TRBJ2-7; 7 bases map to TRBD2. Losses at the gene ends were 5 bases for V and 2 bases for J; bases not matched to a gene: 6. The length of the CDR3 is 14 residues. Looked up from germline, CDR1 is MNHEY and CDR2 is SVGAGI. The CDR3 loop is CASSPGRGPYEQYF. CDR3 nucleotide sequence: TGTGCCAGCAGTCCGGGGAGGGGACCCTACGAGCAGTACTTC.

This clonotype has just a few counts. This sequence joins TRBV5-1 and TRBJ2-7, with D possibly being TRBD2 (5 bases). The CDR3 runs 15 residues. Looked up from germline, CDR1 is SGHRS and CDR2 is YFSETQ. Trimming removed 4 bases at V and 1 base at J, with 15 bases between. CDR3 DNA sequence: TGCGCCAGCAGCGTGGACTCCCCTCCATCCTACGAGCAGTACTTC. Amino acids: CASSVDSPPSYEQYF.

This clonotype came up a few times. The V gene is TRBV29-1, the J gene TRBJ1-2; 7 positions agree with TRBD1. There are 12 residues in the CDR3. CDR1 and CDR2 from the germline V gene are SQVTM and ANQGSEA. With 4 bases clipped from V and 2 bases from J, the junction kept 1 base outside the gene matches. The CDR3 sequence: CSVVTGNYGYTF. DNA of the CDR3: TGCAGCGTTGTGACAGGGAACTATGGCTACACCTTC.

In its sample, this clonotype was seen many times. The chain employs TRBV25-1 and TRBJ2-1; 9 bases agree with TRBD2. Germline values: CDR1 MGHDK, CDR2 SYGVNS. The CDR3 totals 15 residues. Trimming cost V 5 bases and J 1 base; bases outside gene matches: 3. This CDR3 reads CASSPLAGSYNEQFF. The CDR3 DNA reads TGTGCCAGCAGTCCCCTAGCGGGATCCTACAATGAGCAGTTCTTC.

V gene TRBV28 combines with J gene TRBJ2-6; no clear D gene. The CDR3 has 16 amino acids. The germline V gene has CDR1 MDHEN and CDR2 SYDVKM. V dropped 1 base and J dropped 2 bases, with 9 bases sitting between them. CDR3 residues: CASSLLGVTGANVLTF. In nucleotides, the CDR3 is TGTGCCAGCAGTTTATTAGGTGTTACTGGGGCCAACGTCCTGACTTTC. Full variable domain (remainder filled in from reference TRBV28 and TRBJ2-6): DVKVTQSSRYLVKRTGEKVFLECVQDMDHENMFWYRQDPGLGLRLIYFSYDVKMKEKGDIPEGYSVSREKKERFSLILESASTNQTSMYLCASSLLGVTGANVLTFGAGSRLTVL.

In this sample, this clonotype turned up many times. The chain has TRBV6-4 and TRBJ2-3; 9 bases fit TRBD2. The CDR3 is made up of 15 amino acids. V shed 4 bases, J shed 0 bases, and the junction held 2 bases outside the gene matches. Germline CDR1 MRHNA, CDR2 SNTAGT. This chain's CDR3 is CASSGGGASTDTQYF. The DNA of the CDR3 is TGTGCCAGCAGTGGCGGGGGGGCCAGCACAGATACGCAGTATTTT.

This clonotype was detected ten times or more. The V gene is TRBV5-1, the J gene TRBJ2-1, with D tentatively TRBD1 (6 bases). The CDR3 length is 16 residues. Trimming removed 2 bases from V and 0 bases from J, with 12 bases in between. Germline V gene lookup returns CDR1 SGHRS and CDR2 YFSETQ. The CDR3 is CASSFLGADSYNEQFF. In DNA, the CDR3 is TGCGCCAGCAGCTTTTTGGGGGCGGACTCCTACAATGAGCAGTTCTTC.

The V gene is TRBV7-2, the J gene TRBJ2-5; D is uncertain. Germline CDR1 SGHTA, CDR2 FQGNSA. CDR3 length: 15 amino acids. The V and J ends lost 5 bases and 4 bases respectively, with 17 bases between them. CDR3 in DNA: TGTGCCAGCAGCCCTACCCTGTTGAGGAGAGAGACCCAGTACTTC. Amino acids: CASSPTLLRRETQYF.

The V call is TRBV6-1, the J call TRBJ2-5; D might be TRBD2 (6 bases). The germline V gene has CDR1 MNHNS and CDR2 SASEGT. The V gene lost 1 base and the J gene lost 5 bases, with 20 bases spanning the gap. The CDR3 contains 17 residues. CDR3 coding DNA: TGTGCCAGCAGTGAAGGTGAAGGAGGGTGGGATGGGGAGACCCAGTACTTC. This encodes CASSEGEGGWDGETQYF.

The chain recombines TRBV4-2 with TRBJ2-1; no firm D call. Trimming pared 0 bases from V and 0 bases from J, leaving 6 bases between. The germline V gene encodes CDR1 LGHNA and CDR2 YNFKEQ. This CDR3 has 15 amino acids. The CDR3 sequence: CASSQEAVSYNEQFF. CDR3 nucleotide sequence: TGTGCCAGCAGCCAAGAGGCTGTCTCCTACAATGAGCAGTTCTTC.